Each of the 14 T cell receptor beta chains below was sequenced from the same sample in a study of shared clonotypes between healthy human individuals. Selected positively for CCR7 and CD45RO-negative, naive CD8 cells excluded terminally differentiated effector memory CD45RA+ cells. The method was immunoSEQ multiplex PCR; TCRdb's version includes in-frame clones alone and lacks a portion of them. The sample has about 2 million clones, about 95% seen once. Sequencing used naive CD8+ T cells sorted from blood. These TCRs come from a man between 18 and 35 years old in good health.

This chain connects TRBV19 to TRBJ2-3; 7 nucleotides line up with TRBD2. Per germline, CDR1 LNHDA and CDR2 SQIVND (reference sequence). The CDR3 is made up of 14 amino acids. Trimming at V came to 5 bases and at J to 2 bases, leaving 4 bases not matched to a gene. This CDR3 reads CASSDQRDTDTQYF. In nucleotides, the CDR3 is TGTGCCAGTAGTGACCAGCGGGACACAGATACGCAGTATTTT.

The chain couples TRBV4-1 to TRBJ2-3; possibly TRBD1 for D (5 bases). V lost 1 base to trimming and J lost 3 bases, with 11 bases between them. The CDR3 is 15 amino acids. Germline V lookup: CDR1 MGHRA, CDR2 YSYEKL. For the CDR3, the DNA is TGCGCCAGCAGCCAAGTCCTAGGGGATACAGATACGCAGTATTTT. Amino acid sequence: CASSQVLGDTDTQYF.

This clone was seen once. The same CDR3 also results from other DNA sequences found in this sample. V and J are TRBV27 and TRBJ2-4; D tentatively reads TRBD1 or TRBD2 (5 bases each). This CDR3 region has 14 residues. The germline CDR1 and CDR2 sequences are MNHEY and SMNVEV (reference sequence). Trimming removed 5 bases from V and 0 bases from J, with 8 bases in between. DNA for the CDR3: TGTGCCAGCAGTCCGGGGCTAGCCAAAAACATTCAGTACTTC. This translates into CASSPGLAKNIQYF.

The chain recombines TRBV5-1 with TRBJ2-7, with D possibly TRBD1 on 6 matching bases. CDR3 length: 15 residues. Germline loops: CDR1 SGHRS, CDR2 YFSETQ. V lost 4 bases, J lost 0 bases, and 14 bases lay in between. CDR3 amino acids: CASSLTGTPSYEQYF. As DNA, the CDR3 is TGCGCCAGCAGCCTAACCGGGACACCCTCCTACGAGCAGTACTTC.

CDR3 region: CASSQDGALAGSSYEQYF. CDR3 sequence (DNA): TGTGCCAGCAGCCAAGATGGGGCCCTAGCGGGGAGCTCCTACGAGCAGTACTTC. The gene calls are TRBV4-2 and TRBJ2-7, with 9 positions matching TRBD2. The CDR3 has 18 amino acids. Trimming at V came to 0 bases and at J to 0 bases, leaving 9 bases not matched to a gene. Germline loops: CDR1 LGHNA, CDR2 YNFKEQ.

V and J are TRBV27 and TRBJ2-1, with D uncertain. The CDR3 covers 14 residues. CDR1 and CDR2 (germline): MNHEY, SMNVEV (reference sequence). The V and J ends lost 5 bases and 1 base respectively, with 9 bases between them. The CDR3 nucleotides are TGTGCCAGCAGTCCGGACGCGTCCTACAATGAGCAGTTCTTC. As protein: CASSPDASYNEQFF.

As to this clone: Relative to the germline gene, one junction end is altered; a read error may explain this. The chain joins TRBV10-3 to TRBJ2-3, with D perhaps TRBD2 (6 bases). Looked up from germline, CDR1 is ENHRY and CDR2 is SYGVKD. The CDR3 has 17 residues. CDR3 sequence: CAISKSSSVPSTDTQYF. The CDR3 nucleotides are TGTGCCATCAGTAAGTCTTCTAGCGTACCTAGCACAGATACGCAGTATTTT.

V gene TRBV7-8 combines with J gene TRBJ2-7; TRBD2 aligns across 14 bases. The CDR3 sequence is 17 residues long. J gave up 1 base and V 4 bases, and 6 bases lay outside the gene matches. Germline V gives CDR1 SGHVS, CDR2 FQNEAQ. The CDR3 region is CASSSGLAGGHSYEQYF. For the CDR3, the DNA is TGTGCCAGCAGCTCCGGACTAGCGGGGGGCCATTCCTACGAGCAGTACTTC.

This chain uses TRBV6-1 with TRBJ1-4; 7 bases fit TRBD1. Germline V gives CDR1 MNHNS, CDR2 SASEGT. Trimming removed 8 bases from V and 2 bases from J; junction bases left unmatched: 8. This CDR3 contains 15 residues. This CDR3 is CASGEQGNTNEKLFF. The CDR3 nucleotides are TGTGCCAGCGGAGAACAGGGGAATACTAATGAAAAACTGTTTTTT.

The chain joins TRBV4-1 to TRBJ1-2, with D uncertain. Between the trimmed V and J ends, which lost 5 bases and 4 bases, there was a span of 17 bases. Germline V gene lookup returns CDR1 MGHRA and CDR2 YSYEKL. The CDR3 sequence is 15 residues long. CDR3 nucleotide sequence: TGCGCCAGCAGCGCGACGGTTACCGTCATCTATGGCTACACCTTC. This gives the protein CASSATVTVIYGYTF.

The chain has TRBV27 and TRBJ2-5; TRBD1 agrees at 8 bases. J lost 2 bases, V lost 5 bases, and 10 bases had no gene match. This CDR3 is 16 amino acids long. Germline-derived CDR1 and CDR2 are MNHEY and SMNVEV (reference sequence). This CDR3 reads CASSPTIGQGQETQYF. In nucleotides, the CDR3 is TGTGCCAGCAGTCCTACAATCGGACAGGGACAAGAGACCCAGTACTTC.

The chain joins TRBV4-1 to TRBJ2-7; 8 positions match TRBD1. The CDR3 sequence is 17 residues long. Per the germline V gene, CDR1 is MGHRA and CDR2 is YSYEKL. Trimming removed 3 bases from V and 3 bases from J; junction bases left unmatched: 13. CDR3: CASSQHLSGTGGYEQYF. For the CDR3, the DNA is TGCGCCAGCAGCCAGCATCTTTCCGGGACAGGAGGCTACGAGCAGTACTTC.

The chain recombines TRBV2 with TRBJ2-5; D gene unclear. CDR1 is SNHLY and CDR2 is FYNNEI in the germline V gene. The CDR3 totals 14 residues. V was pared by 6 bases and J by 1 base, with 12 bases between. The CDR3 region is CASSPEPLQETQYF. In nucleotides, the CDR3 is TGTGCCAGCAGCCCAGAACCTCTCCAAGAGACCCAGTACTTC.

This chain joins TRBV5-8 and TRBJ1-2, with D tentatively TRBD1 (5 bases). Germline V gene data show CDR1 as SGHTS and CDR2 as YDEGEE. The CDR3 totals 12 residues. The V end lost 3 bases, the J end lost 8 bases, and 11 bases lay between the germline ends. This CDR3 is CASSYPRDGYTF. DNA of the CDR3: TGTGCCAGCAGCTACCCCAGGGACGGCTACACCTTC.